This TCR beta chain is drawn from a study of blood T cell repertoires in COVID-19. Overall study: Sample material is recorded as cDNA or gDNA derived from T cells, B-cell-depleted T cells, or PBMCs.

As originally analysed: Amplifying reference gene primers gave estimates of nucleated cell counts. Some clones are missing from TCRdb's copy, which holds only in-frame ones; the method was immunoSEQ multiplex PCR. Clonal size and the V and J genes are those of that table, whereas D and trimming came from the DNA. The repertoire holds more than 300,000 clones, with roughly 90% as singletons. This CDR3 is built from 15 residues. CDR1 is MDHEN, CDR2 SYDVKM, per germline. V lost 4 bases, J lost 4 bases, and 16 bases lay in between. Two consecutive negative NP/OP PCR tests, clearance, or resolved symptoms defined Cohort 3 recovery.

The sample consisted of PBMCs or T cells enriched from blood (not recorded which). This sequence was found in a woman aged 25 to 39 who had recovered from COVID-19. V and J are TRBV28 and TRBJ1-2; D not certain. This CDR3 is CASSSRTAGGYGYTF. CDR3 bases: TGTGCCAGCAGTTCGCGGACTGCCGGAGGCTATGGCTACACCTTC.